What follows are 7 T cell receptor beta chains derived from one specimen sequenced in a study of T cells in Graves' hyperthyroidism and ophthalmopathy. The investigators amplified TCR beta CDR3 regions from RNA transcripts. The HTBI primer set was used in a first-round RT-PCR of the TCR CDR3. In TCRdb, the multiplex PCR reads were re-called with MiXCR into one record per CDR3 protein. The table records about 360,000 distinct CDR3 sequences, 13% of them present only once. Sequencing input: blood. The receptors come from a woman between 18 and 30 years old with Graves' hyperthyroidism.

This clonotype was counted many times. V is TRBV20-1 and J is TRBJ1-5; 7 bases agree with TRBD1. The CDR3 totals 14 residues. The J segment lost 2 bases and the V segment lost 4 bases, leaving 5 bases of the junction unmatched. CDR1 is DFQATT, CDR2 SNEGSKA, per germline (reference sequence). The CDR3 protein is CSAIDRVRNQPQHF. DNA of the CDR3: TGCAGTGCTATCGACAGGGTACGCAATCAGCCCCAGCATTTT.

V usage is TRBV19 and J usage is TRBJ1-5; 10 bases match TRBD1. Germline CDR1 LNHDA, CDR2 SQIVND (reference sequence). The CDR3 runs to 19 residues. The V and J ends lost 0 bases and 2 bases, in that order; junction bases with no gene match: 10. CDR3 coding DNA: TGTGCCAGTAGTATAGATCTAGGGACAGGGGATTGGGGCAATCAGCCCCAGCATTTT. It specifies CASSIDLGTGDWGNQPQHF.

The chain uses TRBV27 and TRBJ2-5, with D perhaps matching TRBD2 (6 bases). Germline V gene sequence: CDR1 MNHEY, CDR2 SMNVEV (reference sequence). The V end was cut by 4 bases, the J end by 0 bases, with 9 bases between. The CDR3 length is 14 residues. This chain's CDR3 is CASSSTSNQETQYF. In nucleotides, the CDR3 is TGTGCCAGCAGTTCGACTAGTAACCAAGAGACCCAGTACTTC.

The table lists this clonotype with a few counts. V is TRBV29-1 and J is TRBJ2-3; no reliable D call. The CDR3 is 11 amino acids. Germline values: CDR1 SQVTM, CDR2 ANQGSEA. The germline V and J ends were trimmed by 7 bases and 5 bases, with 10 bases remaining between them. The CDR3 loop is CSGGGEDTQYF. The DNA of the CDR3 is TGCAGCGGCGGTGGGGAAGATACGCAGTATTTT.

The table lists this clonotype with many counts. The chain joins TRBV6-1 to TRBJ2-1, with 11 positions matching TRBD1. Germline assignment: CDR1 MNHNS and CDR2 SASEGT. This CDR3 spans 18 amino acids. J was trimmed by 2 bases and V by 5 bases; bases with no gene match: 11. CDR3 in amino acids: CASSWDRGINPTYNEQFF. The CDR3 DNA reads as TGTGCCAGCAGTTGGGACAGGGGGATAAACCCTACCTACAATGAGCAGTTCTTC.

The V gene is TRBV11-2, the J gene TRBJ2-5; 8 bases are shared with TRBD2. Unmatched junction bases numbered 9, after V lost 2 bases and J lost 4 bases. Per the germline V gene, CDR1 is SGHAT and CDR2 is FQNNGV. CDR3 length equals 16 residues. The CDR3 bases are TGTGCCAGCAGCTTACTTGGCGGGAGGACCGGAGAGACCCAGTACTTC. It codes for CASSLLGGRTGETQYF. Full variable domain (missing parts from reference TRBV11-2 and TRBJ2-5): EAGVAQSPRYKIIEKRQSVAFWCNPISGHATLYWYQQILGQGPKLLIQFQNNGVVDDSQLPKDRFSAERLKGVDSTLKIQPAKLEDSAVYLCASSLLGGRTGETQYFGPGTRLLVL.

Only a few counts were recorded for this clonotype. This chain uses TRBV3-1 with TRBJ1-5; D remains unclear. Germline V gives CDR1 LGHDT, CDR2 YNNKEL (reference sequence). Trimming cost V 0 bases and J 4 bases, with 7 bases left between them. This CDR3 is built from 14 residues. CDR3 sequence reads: CASSQDRLNQPQHF. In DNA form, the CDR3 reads TGTGCCAGCAGCCAAGATCGGTTGAATCAGCCCCAGCATTTT. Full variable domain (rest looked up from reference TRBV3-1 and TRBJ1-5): DTAVSQTPKYLVTQMGNDKSIKCEQNLGHDTMYWYKQDSKKFLKIMFSYNNKELIINETVPNRFSPKSPDKAHLNLHINSLELGDSAVYFCASSQDRLNQPQHFGDGTRLSIL.